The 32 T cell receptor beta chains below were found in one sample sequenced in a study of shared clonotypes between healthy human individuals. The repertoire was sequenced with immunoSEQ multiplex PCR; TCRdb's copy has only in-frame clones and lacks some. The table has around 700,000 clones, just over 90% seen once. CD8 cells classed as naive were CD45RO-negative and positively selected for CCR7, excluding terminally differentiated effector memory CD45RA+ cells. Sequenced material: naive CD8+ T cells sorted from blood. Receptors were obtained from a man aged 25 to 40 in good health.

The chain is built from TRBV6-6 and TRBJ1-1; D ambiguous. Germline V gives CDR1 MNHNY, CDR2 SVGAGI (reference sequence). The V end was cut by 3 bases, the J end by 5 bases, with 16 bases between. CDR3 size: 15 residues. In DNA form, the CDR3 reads TGTGCCAGCAGTTATGGGATGCGGGCAGGTACTGAAGCTTTCTTT. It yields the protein CASSYGMRAGTEAFF.

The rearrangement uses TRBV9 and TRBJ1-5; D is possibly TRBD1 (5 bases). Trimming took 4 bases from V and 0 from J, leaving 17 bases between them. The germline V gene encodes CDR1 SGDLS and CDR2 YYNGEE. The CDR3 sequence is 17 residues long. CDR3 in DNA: TGTGCCAGCAGCACACAAAAGAGGGGTTATAGCAATCAGCCCCAGCATTTT. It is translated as CASSTQKRGYSNQPQHF.

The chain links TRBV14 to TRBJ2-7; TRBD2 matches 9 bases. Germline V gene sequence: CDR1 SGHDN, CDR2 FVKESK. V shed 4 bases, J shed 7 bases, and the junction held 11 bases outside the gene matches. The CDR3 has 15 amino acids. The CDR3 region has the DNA TGTGCCAGCAGCCTCCAGGGACTAGCAACTGAGGAGCAGTACTTC. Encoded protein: CASSLQGLATEEQYF. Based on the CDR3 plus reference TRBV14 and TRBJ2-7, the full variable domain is EAGVTQFPSHSVIEKGQTVTLRCDPISGHDNLYWYRRVMGKEIKFLLHFVKESKQDESGMPNNRFLAERTGGTYSTLKVQPAELEDSGVYFCASSLQGLATEEQYFGPGTRLTVT.

This chain's CDR3 is CASSQVTGRLDTEAFF. CDR3 nucleotides: TGCGCCAGCAGCCAAGTAACGGGCCGGTTGGACACTGAAGCTTTCTTT. The chain employs TRBV4-1 and TRBJ1-1; D is uncertain. This CDR3 contains 16 residues. The germline V and J ends were trimmed by 1 base and 3 bases, with 15 bases remaining between them. CDR1 and CDR2 (germline): MGHRA, YSYEKL.

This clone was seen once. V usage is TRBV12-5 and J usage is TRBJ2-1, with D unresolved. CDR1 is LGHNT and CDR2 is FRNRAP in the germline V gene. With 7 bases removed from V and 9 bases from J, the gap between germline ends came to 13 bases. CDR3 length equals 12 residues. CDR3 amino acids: CASAPSASEQFF. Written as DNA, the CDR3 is TGTGCTAGTGCCCCCAGTGCAAGTGAGCAGTTCTTC.

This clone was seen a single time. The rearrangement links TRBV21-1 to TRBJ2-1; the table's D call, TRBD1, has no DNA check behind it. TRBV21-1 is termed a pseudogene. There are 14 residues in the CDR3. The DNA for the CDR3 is TGTGCCAGCAGCAGCGGACAGTCAAACAATGAGCAGTTCTTC. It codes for CASSSGQSNNEQFF.

The CDR3 loop reads CASSQGLAGVNEQFF. The CDR3 coding sequence is TGTGCCAGCAGTCAGGGACTAGCGGGAGTCAATGAGCAGTTCTTC. The chain uses TRBV27 and TRBJ2-1; 14 bases are shared with TRBD2. This CDR3 comprises 15 residues. Germline trimming cut 5 bases from V and 6 bases from J; bases unmatched to any gene: 3. Germline CDR1 MNHEY, CDR2 SMNVEV (reference sequence).

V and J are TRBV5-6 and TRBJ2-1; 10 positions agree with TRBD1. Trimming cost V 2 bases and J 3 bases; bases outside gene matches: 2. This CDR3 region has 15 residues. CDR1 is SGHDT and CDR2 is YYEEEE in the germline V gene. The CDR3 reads CASSFWTGGYNEQFF. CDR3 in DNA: TGTGCCAGCAGCTTCTGGACAGGGGGCTACAATGAGCAGTTCTTC.

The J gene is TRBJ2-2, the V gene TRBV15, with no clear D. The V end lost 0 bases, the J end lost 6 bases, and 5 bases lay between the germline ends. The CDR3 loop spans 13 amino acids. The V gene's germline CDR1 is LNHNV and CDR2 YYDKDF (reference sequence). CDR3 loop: CATSRDRAGELFF. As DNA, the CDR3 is TGTGCCACCAGCAGAGATCGTGCCGGGGAGCTGTTTTTT.

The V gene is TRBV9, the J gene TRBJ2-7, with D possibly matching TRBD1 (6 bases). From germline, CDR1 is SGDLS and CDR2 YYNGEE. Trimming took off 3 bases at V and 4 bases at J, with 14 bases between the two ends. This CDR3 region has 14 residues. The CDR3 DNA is TGTGCCAGCAGCGCCGACACAGGGTCTTACGAGCAGTACTTC. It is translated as CASSADTGSYEQYF.

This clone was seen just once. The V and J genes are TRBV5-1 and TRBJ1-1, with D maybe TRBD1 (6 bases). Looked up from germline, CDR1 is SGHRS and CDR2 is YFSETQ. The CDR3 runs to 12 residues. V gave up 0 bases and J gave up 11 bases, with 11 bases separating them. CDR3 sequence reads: CASSLEGVGAFF. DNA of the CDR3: TGCGCCAGCAGCTTGGAGGGGGTAGGCGCTTTCTTT. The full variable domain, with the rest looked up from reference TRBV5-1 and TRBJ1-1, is KAGVTQTPRYLIKTRGQQVTLSCSPISGHRSVSWYQQTPGQGLQFLFEYFSETQRNKGNFPGRFSGRQFSNSRSEMNVSTLELGDSALYLCASSLEGVGAFFGQGTRLTVV.

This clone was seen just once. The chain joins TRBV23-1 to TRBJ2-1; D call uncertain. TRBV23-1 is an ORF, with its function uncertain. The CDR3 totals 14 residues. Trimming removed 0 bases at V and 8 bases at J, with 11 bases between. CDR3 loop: CASSQSIQVDEQFF. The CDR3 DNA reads TGCGCCAGCAGTCAATCAATCCAGGTCGATGAGCAGTTCTTC.

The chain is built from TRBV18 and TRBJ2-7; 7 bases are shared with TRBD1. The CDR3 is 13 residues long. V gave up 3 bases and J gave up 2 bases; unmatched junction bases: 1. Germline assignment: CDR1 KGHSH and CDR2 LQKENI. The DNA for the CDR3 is TGTGCCAGCTCACCGGGGACAGCCTACGAGCAGTACTTC. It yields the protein CASSPGTAYEQYF.

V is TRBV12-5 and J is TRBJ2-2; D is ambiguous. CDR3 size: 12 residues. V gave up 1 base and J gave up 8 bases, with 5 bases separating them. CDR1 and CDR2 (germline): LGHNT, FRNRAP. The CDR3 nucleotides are TGTGCTAGTGGTTTGGGAGTGGGGGAGCTGTTTTTT. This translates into CASGLGVGELFF.

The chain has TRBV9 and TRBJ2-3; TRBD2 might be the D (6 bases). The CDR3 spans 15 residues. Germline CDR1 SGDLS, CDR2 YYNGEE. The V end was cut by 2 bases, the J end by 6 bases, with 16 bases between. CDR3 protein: CASSVDGSVSDTQYF. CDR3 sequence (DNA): TGTGCCAGCAGCGTTGACGGGAGTGTGTCCGATACGCAGTATTTT.

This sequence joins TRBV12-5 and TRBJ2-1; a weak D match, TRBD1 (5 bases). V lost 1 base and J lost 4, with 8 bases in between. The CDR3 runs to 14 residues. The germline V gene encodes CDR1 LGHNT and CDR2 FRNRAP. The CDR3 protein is CASGLGTRYNEQFF. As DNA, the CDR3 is TGTGCTAGTGGTTTGGGGACACGTTACAATGAGCAGTTCTTC.

CDR3 nucleotides: TGCGCCAGCAGCCAAGGCTGGAGCTCCTACAATGAGCAGTTCTTC. It encodes CASSQGWSSYNEQFF. This chain joins TRBV4-1 and TRBJ2-1, with no clear D. The V gene lost 1 base and the J gene lost 0 bases, with 7 bases spanning the gap. This CDR3 contains 15 residues. From germline, CDR1 is MGHRA and CDR2 YSYEKL.

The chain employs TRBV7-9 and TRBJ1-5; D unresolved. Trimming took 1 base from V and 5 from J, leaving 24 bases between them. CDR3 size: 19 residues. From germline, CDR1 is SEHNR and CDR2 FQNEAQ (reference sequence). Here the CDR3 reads CASSLGVMRHSLRDQPQHF. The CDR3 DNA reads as TGTGCCAGCAGCTTAGGCGTCATGCGGCACAGCCTCCGCGATCAGCCCCAGCATTTT.

The CDR3 bases are TGTGCCAGCAGCTCGTACAGGGGTGTAGGGCAAGAGACCCAGTACTTC. It yields the protein CASSSYRGVGQETQYF. The chain has TRBV11-2 and TRBJ2-5, with 7 nucleotides matching TRBD1. The ends lost 4 bases at V and 2 bases at J; junction bases unmatched: 10. CDR3 length: 16 residues. In germline, CDR1 is SGHAT, CDR2 FQNNGV. The full variable domain, with the rest looked up from reference TRBV11-2 and TRBJ2-5, is EAGVAQSPRYKIIEKRQSVAFWCNPISGHATLYWYQQILGQGPKLLIQFQNNGVVDDSQLPKDRFSAERLKGVDSTLKIQPAKLEDSAVYLCASSSYRGVGQETQYFGPGTRLLVL.

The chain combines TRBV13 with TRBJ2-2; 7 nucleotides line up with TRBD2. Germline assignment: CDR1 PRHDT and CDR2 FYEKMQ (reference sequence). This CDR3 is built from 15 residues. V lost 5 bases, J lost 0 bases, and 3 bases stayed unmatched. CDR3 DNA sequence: TGTGCCAGCAGCGACGGGACTACGAACACCGGGGAGCTGTTTTTT. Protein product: CASSDGTTNTGELFF. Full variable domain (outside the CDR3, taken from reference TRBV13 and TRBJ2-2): AAGVIQSPRHLIKEKRETATLKCYPIPRHDTVYWYQQGPGQDPQFLISFYEKMQSDKGSIPDRFSAQQFSDYHSELNMSSLELGDSALYFCASSDGTTNTGELFFGEGSRLTVL.

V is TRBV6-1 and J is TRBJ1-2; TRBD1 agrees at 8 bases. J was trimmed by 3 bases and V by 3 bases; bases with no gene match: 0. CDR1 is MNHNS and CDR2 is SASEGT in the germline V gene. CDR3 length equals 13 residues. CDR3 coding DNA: TGTGCCAGCAGTGAGACAGGGGACTATGGCTACACCTTC. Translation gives CASSETGDYGYTF.

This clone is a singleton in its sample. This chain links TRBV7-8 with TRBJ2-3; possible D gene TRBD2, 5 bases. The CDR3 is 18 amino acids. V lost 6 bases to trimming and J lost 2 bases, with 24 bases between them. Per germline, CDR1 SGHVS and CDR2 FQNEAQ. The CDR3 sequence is CASRTPGGLTRDTDTQYF. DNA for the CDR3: TGTGCCAGCAGAACCCCCGGCGGACTCACGAGGGACACAGATACGCAGTATTTT.

The CDR3 coding sequence is TGTGCCAGCAGTTACTCGGGGGTTAGCATTCAGTACTTC. This encodes CASSYSGVSIQYF. The rearrangement uses TRBV6-5 and TRBJ2-4; either TRBD1 or TRBD2 may supply D (5 bases each). CDR1 is MNHEY and CDR2 is SVGAGI in the germline V gene. V gave up 0 bases and J gave up 9 bases, with 9 bases separating them. The CDR3 sequence is 13 residues long.

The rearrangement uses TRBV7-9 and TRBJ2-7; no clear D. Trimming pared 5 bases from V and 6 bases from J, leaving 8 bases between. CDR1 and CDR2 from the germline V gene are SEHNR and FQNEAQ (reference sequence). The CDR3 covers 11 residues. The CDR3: CASSKSTEQYF. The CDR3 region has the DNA TGTGCCAGCAGCAAAAGTACCGAGCAGTACTTC. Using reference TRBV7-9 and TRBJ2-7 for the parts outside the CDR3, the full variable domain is DTGVSQNPRHKITKRGQNVTFRCDPISEHNRLYWYRQTLGQGPEFLTYFQNEAQLEKSRLLSDRFSAERPKGSFSTLEIQRTEQGDSAMYLCASSKSTEQYFGPGTRLTVT.

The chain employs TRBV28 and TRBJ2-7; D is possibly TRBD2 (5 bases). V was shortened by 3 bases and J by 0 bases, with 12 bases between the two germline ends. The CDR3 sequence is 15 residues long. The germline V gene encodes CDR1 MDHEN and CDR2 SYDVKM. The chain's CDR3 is CASSLRAAGSYEQYF. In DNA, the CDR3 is TGTGCCAGCAGTTTGAGGGCGGCGGGCTCCTACGAGCAGTACTTC.

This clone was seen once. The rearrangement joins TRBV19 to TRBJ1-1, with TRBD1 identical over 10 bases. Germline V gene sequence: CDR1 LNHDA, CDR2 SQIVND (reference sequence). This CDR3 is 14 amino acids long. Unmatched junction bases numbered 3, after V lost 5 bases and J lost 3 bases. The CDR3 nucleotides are TGTGCCAGTAGTCGACAGGGGGCATACACTGAAGCTTTCTTT. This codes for CASSRQGAYTEAFF. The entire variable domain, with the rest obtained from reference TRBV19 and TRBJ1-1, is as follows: DGGITQSPKYLFRKEGQNVTLSCEQNLNHDAMYWYRQDPGQGLRLIYYSQIVNDFQKGDIAEGYSVSREKKESFPLTVTSAQKNPTAFYLCASSRQGAYTEAFFGQGTRLTVV.

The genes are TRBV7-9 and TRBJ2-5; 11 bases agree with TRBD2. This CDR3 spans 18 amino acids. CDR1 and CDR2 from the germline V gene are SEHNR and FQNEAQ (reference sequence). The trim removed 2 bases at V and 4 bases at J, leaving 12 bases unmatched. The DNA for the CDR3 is TGTGCCAGCAGCTTACTACGGGTTAGCGGGAGGGCCGTAGAGACCCAGTACTTC. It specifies CASSLLRVSGRAVETQYF.

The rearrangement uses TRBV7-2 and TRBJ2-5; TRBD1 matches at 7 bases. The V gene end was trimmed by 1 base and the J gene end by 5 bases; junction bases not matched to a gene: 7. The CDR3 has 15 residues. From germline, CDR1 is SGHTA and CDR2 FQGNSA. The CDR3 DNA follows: TGTGCCAGCAGCTTAGTCTCGGGACAGAGGGAGACCCAGTACTTC. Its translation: CASSLVSGQRETQYF.

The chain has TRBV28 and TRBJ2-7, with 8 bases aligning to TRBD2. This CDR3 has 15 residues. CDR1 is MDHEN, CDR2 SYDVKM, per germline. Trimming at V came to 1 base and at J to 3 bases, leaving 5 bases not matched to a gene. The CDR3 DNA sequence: TGTGCCAGCAGTTTATTCAGGACTAGCAGCTACGAGCAGTACTTC. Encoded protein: CASSLFRTSSYEQYF. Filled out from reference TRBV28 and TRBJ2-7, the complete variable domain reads DVKVTQSSRYLVKRTGEKVFLECVQDMDHENMFWYRQDPGLGLRLIYFSYDVKMKEKGDIPEGYSVSREKKERFSLILESASTNQTSMYLCASSLFRTSSYEQYFGPGTRLTVT.

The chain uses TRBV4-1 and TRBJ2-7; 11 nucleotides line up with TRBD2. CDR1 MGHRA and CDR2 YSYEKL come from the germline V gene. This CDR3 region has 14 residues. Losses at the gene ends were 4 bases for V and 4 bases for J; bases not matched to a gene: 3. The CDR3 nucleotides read TGCGCCAGCAGCCTGCGACTAGCGGGGTACGAGCAGTACTTC. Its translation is CASSLRLAGYEQYF.

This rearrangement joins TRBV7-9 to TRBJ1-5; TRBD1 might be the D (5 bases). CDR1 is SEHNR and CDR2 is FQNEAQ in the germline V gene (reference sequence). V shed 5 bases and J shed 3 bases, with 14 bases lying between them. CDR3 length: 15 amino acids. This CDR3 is CASSPSWGDNQPQHF. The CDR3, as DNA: TGTGCCAGCAGCCCCTCCTGGGGCGACAATCAGCCCCAGCATTTT.

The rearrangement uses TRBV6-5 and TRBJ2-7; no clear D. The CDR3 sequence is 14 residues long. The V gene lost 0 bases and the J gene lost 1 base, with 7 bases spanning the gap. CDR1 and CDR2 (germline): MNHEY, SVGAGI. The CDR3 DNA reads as TGTGCCAGCAGTTACTCAAGCTATTCCTACGAGCAGTACTTC. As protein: CASSYSSYSYEQYF.